The 21 T cell receptor beta chains in this list originate from one sample, sequenced in a study of blood T cells in healthy people across ages (dated by TCRdb to 2014 to 2015). The protocol used for the library was 5' RACE. The run used an Illumina HiSeq 2500. A second PCR of about 7 to 12 cycles was run with a J-beta primer mix and a sample-barcoded 5' primer. The public reads were reprocessed in TCRdb via fastp at Q25 and MiXCR, keeping in-frame beta chains. Records with the same CDR3 protein are collapsed into one entry carrying the most frequent genes and DNA. The sample profile shows about 1.8 million distinct CDR3 sequences; less than 50% of them were found once. Jointly, the top ten make up around 2.1% of the sample. Sequencing used blood. These receptors were obtained from a woman in her thirties or forties in good health.

This chain connects TRBV12-3 or TRBV12-4 to TRBJ1-2; 12 nucleotides line up with TRBD1. Losses at the gene ends were 5 bases for V and 8 bases for J; bases not matched to a gene: 12. This CDR3 spans 16 amino acids. CDR3 region: CASSRGGGQGAEGYTF. In DNA, the CDR3 is TGTGCCAGCAGTCGAGGGGGGGGACAGGGGGCTGAGGGCTACACCTTC.

The gene calls are TRBV10-3 and TRBJ1-2; weak D call: TRBD1 (5 bases). V lost 2 bases and J lost 6, with 19 bases in between. CDR3 length: 16 residues. Germline values: CDR1 ENHRY, CDR2 SYGVKD. Here the CDR3 reads CAISEESARELHGYTF. In DNA, the CDR3 is TGTGCCATCAGTGAGGAATCCGCCAGGGAACTACATGGCTACACCTTC.

The gene calls are TRBV28 and TRBJ2-5, with 12 bases aligning to TRBD2. CDR1 and CDR2 from the germline V gene are MDHEN and SYDVKM. The CDR3 totals 16 residues. Trimming took 4 bases from V and 5 from J; bases not matched to a gene: 8. CDR3 protein: CASSSSGGALWETQYF. As DNA, the CDR3 is TGTGCCAGCAGTTCTAGCGGGGGGGCCCTTTGGGAGACCCAGTACTTC.

This clonotype was counted a few times. J is TRBJ2-1 and V is TRBV29-1, with D tentatively TRBD2 (6 bases). The germline V gene encodes CDR1 SQVTM and CDR2 ANQGSEA. Between the trimmed V and J ends, which lost 6 bases and 0 bases, there was a span of 12 bases. This CDR3 region has 14 residues. CDR3 in amino acids: CSVRVSGSYNEQFF. The DNA for the CDR3 is TGCAGCGTGAGGGTTAGCGGCTCCTACAATGAGCAGTTCTTC.

This clonotype occurred many times. The gene calls are TRBV29-1 and TRBJ2-3; unclear D gene. The V gene lost 6 bases and the J gene lost 5 bases, with 9 bases spanning the gap. CDR3 length: 11 amino acids. Germline V lookup: CDR1 SQVTM, CDR2 ANQGSEA. CDR3 residues: CSVGSGDTQYF. The CDR3 DNA follows: TGCAGCGTCGGAAGTGGAGATACGCAGTATTTT.

The chain uses TRBV20-1 and TRBJ1-2; 7 bases map to TRBD1. The V gene's germline CDR1 is DFQATT and CDR2 SNEGSKA (reference sequence). The CDR3 extends over 17 amino acids. With 6 bases clipped from V and 0 bases from J, the junction kept 16 bases outside the gene matches. CDR3 DNA sequence: TGCAGTGCCCCACCCCAGGGGGTTTCGGGAGCTAACTATGGCTACACCTTC. Translating it yields CSAPPQGVSGANYGYTF.

This chain links TRBV6-2 or TRBV6-3 with TRBJ2-5; D is unclear. CDR1 and CDR2 (germline): MNHEY, SVGEGT. CDR3 length equals 14 residues. Trimming shortened V by 5 bases and J by 5 bases, and 15 bases separated the two germline ends. CDR3 bases: TGTGCCAGCAGTCAAATCAAAATGTATGAGACCCAGTACTTC. Translating gives CASSQIKMYETQYF.

This sequence joins TRBV6-1 and TRBJ2-1; weak D call: TRBD2 (7 bases). CDR3 size: 16 residues. The germline V and J ends were trimmed by 7 bases and 5 bases, with 21 bases remaining between them. The germline gives CDR1 MNHNS, CDR2 SASEGT. CDR3 DNA: TGTGCCAGCAAGGTGGGGGGGCCTCCTTCTAACAATGAGCAGTTCTTC. Translation gives CASKVGGPPSNNEQFF.

The chain has TRBV12-3 or TRBV12-4 and TRBJ1-2; D ambiguous. Between the trimmed V and J ends, which lost 10 bases and 5 bases, there was a span of 17 bases. The CDR3 totals 13 residues. CDR3 nucleotide sequence: TGTGCCATCGCGAACACCGGGCTGTATGGCTACACCTTC. It translates to CAIANTGLYGYTF.

A remark on this clonotype: The junction differs from germline at one of its ends, possibly a read error. The rearrangement joins TRBV6-6 to TRBJ1-1; 10 positions match TRBD1. Germline values: CDR1 MNHNY, CDR2 SVGAGI (reference sequence). The CDR3 is made up of 15 amino acids. CDR3: CTSSYSRTGGTEAFF. The CDR3 bases are TGTACCAGCAGTTACTCTAGGACAGGGGGCACTGAAGCTTTCTTT.

CDR3 coding DNA: TGTGCCAGCAGCTTCCGCCGGACAGACAACCAAGAGACCCAGTACTTC. Its protein is CASSFRRTDNQETQYF. The V call is TRBV7-3, the J call TRBJ2-5; tentatively, D is TRBD1 (6 bases). The CDR3 sequence is 16 residues long. The ends were cut back, 3 bases at V and 0 bases at J, with 14 bases in the middle. The germline gives CDR1 SGHTA, CDR2 FQGTGA.

The V gene is TRBV7-2, the J gene TRBJ1-6; D is uncertain. This CDR3 has 15 amino acids. Germline V lookup: CDR1 SGHTA, CDR2 FQGNSA. V was cut by 6 bases and J by 7 bases, with 16 bases left in between. CDR3 bases: TGTGCCAGCAGACCTAACATCCCCACGAATTCACCCCTCCACTTT. Translated, it gives CASRPNIPTNSPLHF.

Concerning this clonotype itself: A read error may produce the germline difference seen at one junction end. This chain links TRBV27 with TRBJ2-5; D is possibly TRBD1 or TRBD2 (5 bases each). The J call is in doubt because the DNA end fits TRBJ2-7 better. Germline V lookup: CDR1 MNHEY, CDR2 SMNVEV (reference sequence). CDR3 length: 15 residues. The CDR3, as DNA: TGTGCCAGCAGTGCAACCGGGACCGCATCCTCCGAGCAGTACTTC. Amino acid sequence: CASSATGTASSEQYF.

This chain joins TRBV6-5 and TRBJ1-1; D is possibly TRBD1 (5 bases). CDR3 length: 15 residues. The germline CDR1 and CDR2 sequences are MNHEY and SVGAGI. Trimming pared 2 bases from V and 1 base from J, leaving 11 bases between. The CDR3 is CASSYRGGSNTEAFF. The DNA for the CDR3 is TGTGCCAGCAGTTACCGTGGGGGGTCGAACACTGAAGCTTTCTTT.

This clonotype came up a few times. The rearrangement joins TRBV6-1 to TRBJ2-1, with D tentatively TRBD2 (6 bases). This CDR3 contains 15 residues. Germline CDR1 MNHNS, CDR2 SASEGT. Between the trimmed V and J ends, which lost 6 bases and 8 bases, there was a span of 20 bases. The CDR3 protein is CASSATSPRDHEQFF. Here the CDR3 DNA reads TGTGCCAGCAGCGCCACTAGCCCCCGTGATCATGAGCAGTTCTTC.

The chain uses TRBV20-1 and TRBJ2-3, with TRBD2 matching 10 bases. The CDR3 totals 18 residues. CDR1 and CDR2 from the germline V gene are DFQATT and SNEGSKA (reference sequence). The V gene end was trimmed by 3 bases and the J gene end by 6 bases; junction bases not matched to a gene: 18. The CDR3 coding sequence is TGCAGTGCTAGCATGATTAGCGGGGGGCCCGCCTCTCTGGATACGCAGTATTTT. Its protein is CSASMISGGPASLDTQYF.

The rearrangement uses TRBV7-9 and TRBJ1-2; tentatively, D is TRBD1 (5 bases). Trimming removed 5 bases from V and 8 bases from J, with 15 bases in between. Germline V lookup: CDR1 SEHNR, CDR2 FQNEAQ (reference sequence). CDR3 length equals 13 residues. The CDR3 sequence is CASSPRAGAGYTF. In DNA, the CDR3 is TGTGCCAGCAGCCCCAGGGCTGGAGCGGGCTACACCTTC.

The sample holds a few counts of this clonotype. The chain recombines TRBV4-3 with TRBJ2-3, with D unclear. V gave up 1 base and J gave up 0 bases, with 14 bases separating them. This CDR3 is built from 17 residues. Germline CDR1 is LGHNA and CDR2 is YSLEER. This CDR3 is CASSQGRGVPSTDTQYF. The CDR3, as DNA: TGCGCCAGCAGCCAAGGGAGAGGCGTCCCTAGCACAGATACGCAGTATTTT.

This clonotype was picked up a small number of times. The chain links TRBV29-1 to TRBJ2-1, with TRBD1 matching over 10 bases. Germline CDR1 and CDR2: SQVTM and ANQGSEA. The CDR3 length is 13 residues. The trim removed 7 bases at V and 7 bases at J, leaving 7 bases unmatched. The CDR3 reads CSAVPGQGNEQFF. Written as DNA, the CDR3 is TGCAGCGCTGTACCGGGACAGGGGAATGAGCAGTTCTTC.

This clonotype was seen a handful of times. The chain is built from TRBV12-3 or TRBV12-4 and TRBJ2-7, with a possible D match to TRBD2 (6 bases). V shed 7 bases and J shed 0 bases, with 10 bases lying between them. This CDR3 has 13 amino acids. The CDR3 nucleotides are TGTGCCAGCACGGAGGGATTCTCCTACGAGCAGTACTTC. It codes for CASTEGFSYEQYF.

This clonotype came up a few times. This chain links TRBV12-3 or TRBV12-4 with TRBJ2-6, with a weak D call TRBD2 (5 bases). Between the trimmed V and J ends, which lost 6 bases and 2 bases, there was a span of 11 bases. This CDR3 has 15 residues. The CDR3 protein is CASSPVGTGANVLTF. The CDR3, as DNA: TGTGCCAGCAGCCCCGTCGGGACTGGGGCCAACGTCCTGACTTTC.